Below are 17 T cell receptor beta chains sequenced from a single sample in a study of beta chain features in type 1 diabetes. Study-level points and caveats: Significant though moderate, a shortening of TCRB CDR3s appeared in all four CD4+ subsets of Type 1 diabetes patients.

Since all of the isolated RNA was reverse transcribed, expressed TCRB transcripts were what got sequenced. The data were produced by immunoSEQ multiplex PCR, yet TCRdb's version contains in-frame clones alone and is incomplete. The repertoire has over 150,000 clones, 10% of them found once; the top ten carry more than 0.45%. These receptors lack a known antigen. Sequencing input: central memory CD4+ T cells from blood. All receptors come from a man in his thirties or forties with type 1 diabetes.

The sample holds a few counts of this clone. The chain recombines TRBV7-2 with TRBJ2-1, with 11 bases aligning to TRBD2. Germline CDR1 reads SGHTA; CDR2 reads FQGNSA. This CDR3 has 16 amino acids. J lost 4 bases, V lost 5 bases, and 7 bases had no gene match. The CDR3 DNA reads TGTGCCAGCAGCGCCGGACTAGCGGGCCTTTACAATGAGCAGTTCTTC. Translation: CASSAGLAGLYNEQFF. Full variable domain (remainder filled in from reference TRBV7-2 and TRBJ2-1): GAGVSQSPSNKVTEKGKDVELRCDPISGHTALYWYRQSLGQGLEFLIYFQGNSAPDKSGLPSDRFSAERTGGSVSTLTIQRTQQEDSAVYLCASSAGLAGLYNEQFFGPGTRLTVL.

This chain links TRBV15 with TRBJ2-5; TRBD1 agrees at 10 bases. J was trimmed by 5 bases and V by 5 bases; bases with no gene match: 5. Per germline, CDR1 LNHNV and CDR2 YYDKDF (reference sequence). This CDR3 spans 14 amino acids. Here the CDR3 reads CATSPTGGMETQYF. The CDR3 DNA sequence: TGTGCCACCAGCCCGACAGGGGGCATGGAGACCCAGTACTTC.

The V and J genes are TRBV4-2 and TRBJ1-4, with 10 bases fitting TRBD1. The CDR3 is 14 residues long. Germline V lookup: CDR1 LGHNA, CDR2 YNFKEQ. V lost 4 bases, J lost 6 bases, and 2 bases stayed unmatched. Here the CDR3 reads CASSPGQGYEKLFF. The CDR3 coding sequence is TGTGCCAGCAGCCCGGGACAGGGGTATGAAAAACTGTTTTTT.

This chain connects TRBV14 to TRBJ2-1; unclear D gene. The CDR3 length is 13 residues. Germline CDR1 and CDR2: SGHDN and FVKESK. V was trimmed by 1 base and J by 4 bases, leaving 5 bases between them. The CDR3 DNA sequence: TGTGCCAGCAGCCAAGGTTCGTACAATGAGCAGTTCTTC. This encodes CASSQGSYNEQFF.

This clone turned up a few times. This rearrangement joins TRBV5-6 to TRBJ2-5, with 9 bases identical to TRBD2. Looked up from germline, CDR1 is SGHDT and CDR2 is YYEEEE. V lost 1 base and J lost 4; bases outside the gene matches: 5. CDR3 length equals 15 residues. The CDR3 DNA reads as TGTGCCAGCAGCTTGTATAGCGGGAGTACAGAGACCCAGTACTTC. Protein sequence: CASSLYSGSTETQYF. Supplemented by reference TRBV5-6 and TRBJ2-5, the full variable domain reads DAGVTQSPTHLIKTRGQQVTLRCSPKSGHDTVSWYQQALGQGPQFIFQYYEEEERQRGNFPDRFSGHQFPNYSSELNVNALLLGDSALYLCASSLYSGSTETQYFGPGTRLLVL.

In DNA form, the CDR3 reads TGTGCCAGCAGCCAACCCAGGACTAGCGGAGCTGGGGGAGCGACCCAGTACTTC. Translated, it gives CASSQPRTSGAGGATQYF. V and J are TRBV14 and TRBJ2-5, with 10 bases aligning to TRBD2. The ends lost 2 bases at V and 7 bases at J; junction bases unmatched: 16. The CDR3 consists of 18 residues. CDR1 is SGHDN and CDR2 is FVKESK in the germline V gene. Full variable domain (outside the CDR3, taken from reference TRBV14 and TRBJ2-5): EAGVTQFPSHSVIEKGQTVTLRCDPISGHDNLYWYRRVMGKEIKFLLHFVKESKQDESGMPNNRFLAERTGGTYSTLKVQPAELEDSGVYFCASSQPRTSGAGGATQYFGPGTRLLVL.

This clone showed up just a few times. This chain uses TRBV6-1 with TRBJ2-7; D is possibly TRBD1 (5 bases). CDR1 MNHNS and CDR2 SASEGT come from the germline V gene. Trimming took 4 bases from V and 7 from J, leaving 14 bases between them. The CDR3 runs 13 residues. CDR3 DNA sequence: TGTGCCAGCAGTGCACAGGCAGCCACAGAGCAGTACTTC. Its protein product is CASSAQAATEQYF.

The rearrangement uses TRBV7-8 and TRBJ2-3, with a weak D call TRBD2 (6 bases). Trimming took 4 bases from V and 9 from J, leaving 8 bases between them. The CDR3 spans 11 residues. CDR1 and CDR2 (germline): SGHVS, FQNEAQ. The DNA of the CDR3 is TGTGCCAGCAGCTCTCTAGCGACGCAGTATTTT. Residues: CASSSLATQYF.

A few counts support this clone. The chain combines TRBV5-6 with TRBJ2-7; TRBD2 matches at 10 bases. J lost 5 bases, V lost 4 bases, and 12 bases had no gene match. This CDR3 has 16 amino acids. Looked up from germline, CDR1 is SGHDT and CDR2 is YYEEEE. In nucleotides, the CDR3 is TGTGCCAGCAGCCACCCAGCGGGAGGGCCTCGGAACGAGCAGTACTTC. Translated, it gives CASSHPAGGPRNEQYF.

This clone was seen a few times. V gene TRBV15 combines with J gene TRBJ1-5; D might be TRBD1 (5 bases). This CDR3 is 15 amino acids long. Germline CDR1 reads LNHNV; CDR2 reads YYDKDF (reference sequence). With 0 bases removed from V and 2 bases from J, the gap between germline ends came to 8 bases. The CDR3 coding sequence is TGTGCCACCAGCAGAGACGGGGGTGGCAATCAGCCCCAGCATTTT. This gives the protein CATSRDGGGNQPQHF.

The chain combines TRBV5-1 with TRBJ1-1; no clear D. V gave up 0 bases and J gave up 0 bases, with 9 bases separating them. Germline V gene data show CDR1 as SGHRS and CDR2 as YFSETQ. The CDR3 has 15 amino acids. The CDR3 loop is CASSLGQDMNTEAFF. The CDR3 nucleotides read TGCGCCAGCAGCTTGGGACAAGACATGAACACTGAAGCTTTCTTT.

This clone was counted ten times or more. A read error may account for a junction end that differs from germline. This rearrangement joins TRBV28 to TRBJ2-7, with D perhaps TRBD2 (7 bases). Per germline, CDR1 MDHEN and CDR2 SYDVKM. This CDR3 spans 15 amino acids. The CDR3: CASASLVRGEGPGTF. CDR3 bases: TGTGCCAGCGCCAGTCTGGTTAGGGGGGAGGGCCCAGGGACCTTC.

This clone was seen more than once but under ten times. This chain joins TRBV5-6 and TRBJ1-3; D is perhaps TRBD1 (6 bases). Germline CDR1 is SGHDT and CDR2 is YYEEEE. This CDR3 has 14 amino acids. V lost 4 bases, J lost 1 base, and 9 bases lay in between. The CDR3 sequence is CASSTQGSGNTIYF. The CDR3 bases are TGTGCCAGCAGCACACAGGGTTCTGGAAACACCATATATTTT.

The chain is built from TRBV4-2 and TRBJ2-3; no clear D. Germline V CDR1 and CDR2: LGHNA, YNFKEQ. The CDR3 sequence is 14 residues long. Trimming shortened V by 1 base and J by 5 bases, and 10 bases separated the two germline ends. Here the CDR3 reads CASSQGSAGDTQYF. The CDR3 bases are TGTGCCAGCAGCCAAGGTTCTGCCGGAGATACGCAGTATTTT.

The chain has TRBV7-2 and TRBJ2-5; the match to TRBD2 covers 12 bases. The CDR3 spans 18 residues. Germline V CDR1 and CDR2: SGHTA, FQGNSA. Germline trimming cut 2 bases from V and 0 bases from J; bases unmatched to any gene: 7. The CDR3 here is CASSLRGGTSGYQETQYF. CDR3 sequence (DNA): TGTGCCAGCAGCTTACGGGGGGGGACTAGCGGGTACCAAGAGACCCAGTACTTC.

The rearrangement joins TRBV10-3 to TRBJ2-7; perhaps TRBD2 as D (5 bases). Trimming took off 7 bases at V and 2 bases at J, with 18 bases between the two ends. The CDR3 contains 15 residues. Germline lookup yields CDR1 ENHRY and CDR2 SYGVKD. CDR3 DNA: TGTGCCATCAATGACCCTAGCCCAGGAGCCTACGAGCAGTACTTC. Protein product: CAINDPSPGAYEQYF.

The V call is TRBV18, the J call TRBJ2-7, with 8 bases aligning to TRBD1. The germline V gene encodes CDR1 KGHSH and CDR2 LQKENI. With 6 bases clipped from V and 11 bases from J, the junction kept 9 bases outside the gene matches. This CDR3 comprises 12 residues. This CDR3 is CASSQGTGEEYF. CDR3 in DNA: TGTGCCAGCTCTCAGGGGACAGGAGAAGAGTACTTC.